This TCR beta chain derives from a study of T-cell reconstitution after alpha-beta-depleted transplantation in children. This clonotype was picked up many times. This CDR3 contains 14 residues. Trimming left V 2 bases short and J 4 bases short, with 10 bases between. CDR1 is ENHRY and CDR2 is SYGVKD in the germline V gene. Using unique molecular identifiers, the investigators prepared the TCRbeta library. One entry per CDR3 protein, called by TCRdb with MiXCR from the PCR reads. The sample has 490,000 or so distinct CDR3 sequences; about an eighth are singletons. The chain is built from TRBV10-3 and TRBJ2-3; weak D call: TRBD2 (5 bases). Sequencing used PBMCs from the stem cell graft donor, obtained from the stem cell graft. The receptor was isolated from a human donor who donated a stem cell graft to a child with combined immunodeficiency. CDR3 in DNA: TGTGCCATCAGTGAGGTGGGAGCGGCAGATACGCAGTATTTT. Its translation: CAISEVGAADTQYF.